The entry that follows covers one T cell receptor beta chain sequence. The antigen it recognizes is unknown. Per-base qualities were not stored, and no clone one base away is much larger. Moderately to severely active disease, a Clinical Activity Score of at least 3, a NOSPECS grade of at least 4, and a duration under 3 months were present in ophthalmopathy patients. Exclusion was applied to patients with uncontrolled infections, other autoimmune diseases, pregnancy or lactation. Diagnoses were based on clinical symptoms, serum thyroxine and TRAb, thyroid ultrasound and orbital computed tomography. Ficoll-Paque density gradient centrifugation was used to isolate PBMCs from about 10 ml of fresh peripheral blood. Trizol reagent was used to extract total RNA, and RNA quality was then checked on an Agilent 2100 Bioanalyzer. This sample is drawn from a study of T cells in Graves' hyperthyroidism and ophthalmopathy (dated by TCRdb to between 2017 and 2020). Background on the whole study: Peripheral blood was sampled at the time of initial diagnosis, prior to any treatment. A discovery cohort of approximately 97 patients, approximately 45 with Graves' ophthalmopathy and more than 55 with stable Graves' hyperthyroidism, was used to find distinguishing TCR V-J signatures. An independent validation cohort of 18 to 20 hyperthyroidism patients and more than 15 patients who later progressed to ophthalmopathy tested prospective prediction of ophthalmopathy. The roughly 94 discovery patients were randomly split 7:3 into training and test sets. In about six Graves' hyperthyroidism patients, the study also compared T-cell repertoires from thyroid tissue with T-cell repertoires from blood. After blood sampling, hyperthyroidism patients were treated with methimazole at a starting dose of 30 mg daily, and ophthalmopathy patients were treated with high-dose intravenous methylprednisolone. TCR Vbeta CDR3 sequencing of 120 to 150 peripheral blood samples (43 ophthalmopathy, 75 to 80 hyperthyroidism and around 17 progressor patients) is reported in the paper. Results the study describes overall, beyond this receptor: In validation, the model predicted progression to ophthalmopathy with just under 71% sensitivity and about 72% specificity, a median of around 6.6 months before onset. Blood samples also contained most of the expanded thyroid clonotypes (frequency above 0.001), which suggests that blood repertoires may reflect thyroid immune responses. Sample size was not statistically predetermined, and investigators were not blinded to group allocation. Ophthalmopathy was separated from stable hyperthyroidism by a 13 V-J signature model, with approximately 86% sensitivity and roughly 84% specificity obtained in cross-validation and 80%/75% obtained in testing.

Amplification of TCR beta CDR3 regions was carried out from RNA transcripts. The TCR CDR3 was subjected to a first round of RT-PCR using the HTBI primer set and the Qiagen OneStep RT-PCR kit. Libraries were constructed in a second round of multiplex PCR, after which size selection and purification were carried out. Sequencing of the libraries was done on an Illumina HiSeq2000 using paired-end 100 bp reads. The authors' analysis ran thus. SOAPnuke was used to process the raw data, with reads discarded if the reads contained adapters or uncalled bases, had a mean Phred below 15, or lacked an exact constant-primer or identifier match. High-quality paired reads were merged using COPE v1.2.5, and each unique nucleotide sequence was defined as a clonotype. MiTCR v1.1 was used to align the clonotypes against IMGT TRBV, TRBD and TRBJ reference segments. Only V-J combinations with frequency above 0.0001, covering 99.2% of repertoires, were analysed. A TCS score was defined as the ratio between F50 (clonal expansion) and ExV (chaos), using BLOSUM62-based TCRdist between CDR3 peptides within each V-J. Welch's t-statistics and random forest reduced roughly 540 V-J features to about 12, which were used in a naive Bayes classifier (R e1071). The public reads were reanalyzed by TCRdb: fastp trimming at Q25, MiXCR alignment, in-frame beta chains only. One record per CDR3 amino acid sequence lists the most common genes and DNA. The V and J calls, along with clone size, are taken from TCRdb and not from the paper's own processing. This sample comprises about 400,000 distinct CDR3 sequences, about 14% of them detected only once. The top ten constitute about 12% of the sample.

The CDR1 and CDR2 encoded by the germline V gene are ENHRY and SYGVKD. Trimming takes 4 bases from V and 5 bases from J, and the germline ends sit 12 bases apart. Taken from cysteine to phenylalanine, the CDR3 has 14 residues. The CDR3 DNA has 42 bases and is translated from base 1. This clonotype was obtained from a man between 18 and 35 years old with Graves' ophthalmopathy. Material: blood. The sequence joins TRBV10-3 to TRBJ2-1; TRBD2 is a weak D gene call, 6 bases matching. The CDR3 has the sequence CAISAGGAHNEQFF. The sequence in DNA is TGTGCCATCAGTGCAGGCGGGGCCCACAATGAGCAGTTCTTC.